Listed here are 32 T cell receptor beta chains from one sample, sequenced in a study of blood T cells in healthy people across ages. The second PCR ran roughly 6 to 11 cycles with a sample-barcoded 5' primer and J-beta primers. TCRdb reprocessed the 5' RACE reads via MiXCR and lists one record per CDR3 protein. The repertoire holds 1.5 million to 2 million distinct CDR3 sequences, with 49% as singletons. Sequencing used blood. The source is a woman aged 40 to 49 in good health.

Of note for this clonotype: Its ends do not fully match the called genes, so a read error is possible. This chain connects TRBV9 to TRBJ2-3; no definite D call. Germline V gene lookup returns CDR1 SGDLS and CDR2 YYNGEE. CDR3 length: 16 amino acids. The CDR3 spells CASSVAVSLGTDTRYF. CDR3 coding DNA: TGTGCCAGCAGCGTAGCTGTTAGCTTGGGCACAGATACGCGGTATTTT.

CDR3: CATSDRQTSGANVLTF. The CDR3, as DNA: TGTGCCACCAGTGATCGACAGACCTCTGGGGCCAACGTCCTGACTTTC. The V call is TRBV24-1, the J call TRBJ2-6; D might be TRBD1 (5 bases). From germline, CDR1 is KGHDR and CDR2 SFDVKD. V lost 3 bases and J 0 bases, leaving 8 bases between the germline ends. CDR3 length: 16 residues.

The sample holds a few counts of this clonotype. V is TRBV28 and J is TRBJ2-7, with TRBD1 as a possible D gene (7 bases). The CDR3 has 14 amino acids. CDR1 and CDR2 (germline): MDHEN, SYDVKM. V lost 4 bases to trimming and J lost 7 bases, with 17 bases between them. The CDR3 is CASSSRDSPEEQYF. DNA of the CDR3: TGTGCCAGCAGTTCGCGGGACAGTCCTGAGGAGCAGTACTTC.

The chain recombines TRBV4-2 with TRBJ1-2; D is unresolved. The CDR3 spans 13 residues. CDR1 is LGHNA, CDR2 YNFKEQ, per germline. V lost 1 base and J 8 bases, leaving 11 bases between the germline ends. The CDR3 DNA is TGTGCCAGCAGCCAAGGCTTGACTTGGGGCTACACCTTC. This encodes CASSQGLTWGYTF.

Notes on this clonotype: It may be a read error: a sequence one base away is much more abundant. This chain connects TRBV7-2 to TRBJ2-7; the D gene is possibly TRBD1 (5 bases). Trimming stripped 6 bases from V and 3 bases from J, with 15 bases between. CDR3 length: 14 amino acids. Per the germline V gene, CDR1 is SGHTA and CDR2 is FQGNSA. The CDR3 spells CASRKKGSNYEQYF. CDR3 in DNA: TGTGCCAGCAGGAAGAAGGGGTCCAACTACGAGCAGTACTTC. The whole variable domain, remainder taken from reference TRBV7-2 and TRBJ2-7, is GAGVSQSPSNKVTEKGKDVELRCDPISGHTALYWYRQSLGQGLEFLIYFQGNSAPDKSGLPSDRFSAERTGGSVSTLTIQRTQQEDSAVYLCASRKKGSNYEQYFGPGTRLTVT.

Note on this clonotype: Relative to the germline gene, one junction end is altered; a read error may explain this. V usage is TRBV6-5 and J usage is TRBJ2-5; TRBD1 is a possible D gene (6 bases). The germline CDR1 and CDR2 sequences are MNHEY and SVGAGI. The CDR3 is made up of 15 amino acids. The CDR3 nucleotides are TGTGCCAACAGTTATGAGGGGGTGATAGGAGAGACCCAGTACTTC. This encodes CANSYEGVIGETQYF.

CDR3 amino acids: CASSSDRGSSYNEQFF. The CDR3 DNA is TGTGCCAGCAGCTCCGACCGGGGTTCCTCCTACAATGAGCAGTTCTTC. V and J are TRBV7-2 and TRBJ2-1, with a possible D match to TRBD2 (5 bases). The CDR3 spans 16 residues. The germline V gene has CDR1 SGHTA and CDR2 FQGNSA. Trimming stripped 4 bases from V and 0 bases from J, with 13 bases between.

This clonotype appeared a few times. The chain recombines TRBV27 with TRBJ1-6; the D gene is possibly TRBD1 (5 bases). The CDR3 spans 14 residues. The germline gives CDR1 MNHEY, CDR2 SMNVEV (reference sequence). V gave up 6 bases and J gave up 10 bases, with 16 bases separating them. The CDR3 sequence is CASSDRGLRSPLHF. The CDR3 DNA reads as TGTGCCAGCAGCGACAGAGGGTTACGGTCACCCCTCCACTTT.

The chain employs TRBV3-1 and TRBJ1-5; 9 nucleotides align to TRBD1. There are 15 residues in the CDR3. V trimming: 5 bases; J trimming: 3 bases; junction bases outside the gene matches: 5. The germline CDR1 and CDR2 sequences are LGHDT and YNNKEL (reference sequence). CDR3 sequence: CASSGGTGLNQPQHF. CDR3 nucleotides: TGTGCCAGCAGCGGAGGGACAGGGCTCAATCAGCCCCAGCATTTT.

The chain links TRBV6-5 to TRBJ1-2; D gene ambiguous. Trimming pared 0 bases from V and 1 base from J, leaving 9 bases between. The CDR3 is 15 residues long. CDR1 and CDR2 from the germline V gene are MNHEY and SVGAGI. CDR3 nucleotide sequence: TGTGCCAGCAGTTACTCGATGCTAAATAACTATGGCTACACCTTC. Amino acid sequence: CASSYSMLNNYGYTF.

The chain is built from TRBV20-1 and TRBJ1-5; possible D gene TRBD1, 5 bases. The germline V gene has CDR1 DFQATT and CDR2 SNEGSKA (reference sequence). The CDR3 sequence is 17 residues long. The V gene lost 3 bases and the J gene lost 5 bases, with 23 bases spanning the gap. The CDR3, as DNA: TGCAGTGCTAGGTCCATATCGACAGTCTCGTGGTATCAGCCCCAGCATTTT. Amino acids: CSARSISTVSWYQPQHF.

The chain links TRBV7-2 to TRBJ1-4, with a possible D match to TRBD1 (6 bases). V gave up 1 base and J gave up 2 bases, with 11 bases separating them. CDR1 SGHTA and CDR2 FQGNSA come from the germline V gene. This CDR3 is built from 16 residues. CDR3 residues: CASSLVTGHTNEKLFF. The CDR3, as DNA: TGTGCCAGCAGCTTAGTGACAGGCCATACTAATGAAAAACTGTTTTTT.

This chain connects TRBV6-2 or TRBV6-3 to TRBJ2-7; D not certain. Trimming took 2 bases from V and 7 from J, leaving 9 bases between them. In germline, CDR1 is MNHEY, CDR2 SVGEGT. The CDR3 runs 12 residues. The DNA of the CDR3 is TGTGCCAGCAGTTACATCGCTGTAGAGCAGTACTTC. It specifies CASSYIAVEQYF.

This clonotype was detected a few times. The chain combines TRBV24-1 with TRBJ2-3; tentative D call: TRBD1 (6 bases). CDR1 and CDR2 from the germline V gene are KGHDR and SFDVKD. The ends were cut back, 3 bases at V and 10 bases at J, with 13 bases in the middle. The CDR3 covers 13 residues. CDR3 loop: CATSDVTGWAQYF. CDR3 DNA: TGTGCCACCAGTGATGTGACAGGTTGGGCGCAGTATTTT.

The V call is TRBV6-5, the J call TRBJ2-1, with D perhaps TRBD2 (5 bases). The V end lost 0 bases, the J end lost 5 bases, and 14 bases lay between the germline ends. CDR1 and CDR2 from the germline V gene are MNHEY and SVGAGI. The CDR3 runs 16 residues. CDR3 protein: CASSYSSQRLNNEQFF. CDR3 in DNA: TGTGCCAGCAGTTACTCGAGCCAGCGGTTAAACAATGAGCAGTTCTTC.

A few counts support this clonotype. This chain uses TRBV20-1 with TRBJ2-7; 9 bases align to TRBD1. The V and J ends lost 5 bases and 2 bases, in that order; junction bases with no gene match: 10. The CDR3 spans 15 residues. Germline CDR1 DFQATT, CDR2 SNEGSKA (reference sequence). The CDR3 loop reads CSAVDRGRPAYEQYF. CDR3 coding DNA: TGCAGTGCTGTGGACAGGGGCCGTCCTGCCTACGAGCAGTACTTC.

The chain has TRBV5-6 and TRBJ2-1; no firm D call. The CDR3 extends over 15 amino acids. The V gene's germline CDR1 is SGHDT and CDR2 YYEEEE. V dropped 4 bases and J dropped 4 bases, with 15 bases sitting between them. CDR3 sequence: CASSPSLEGYNEQFF. Written as DNA, the CDR3 is TGTGCCAGCAGCCCCTCCTTGGAAGGGTACAATGAGCAGTTCTTC.

The gene calls are TRBV20-1 and TRBJ2-2; possibly TRBD1 or TRBD2 for D (5 bases each). The germline gives CDR1 DFQATT, CDR2 SNEGSKA (reference sequence). The CDR3 is 15 residues long. V was cut by 3 bases and J by 5 bases, with 16 bases left in between. CDR3 in DNA: TGCAGTGCTAGTGTCGCCCGGGGCCGGACCGGGGAGCTGTTTTTT. Its translation: CSASVARGRTGELFF.

This clonotype was seen a few times. The genes are TRBV7-2 and TRBJ2-7; D is perhaps TRBD2 (5 bases). V gave up 2 bases and J gave up 6 bases, with 14 bases separating them. Germline V CDR1 and CDR2: SGHTA, FQGNSA. CDR3 length: 14 residues. CDR3: CASSLSASAGEQYF. The DNA for the CDR3 is TGTGCCAGCAGCTTATCTGCCTCGGCGGGCGAGCAGTACTTC.

The chain combines TRBV6-2 or TRBV6-3 with TRBJ2-6, with D possibly called TRBD1 or TRBD2 (6 bases each). The CDR3 sequence is 20 residues long. CDR1 is MNHEY and CDR2 is SVGEGT in the germline V gene. V was cut by 1 base and J by 0 bases, with 19 bases left in between. DNA for the CDR3: TGTGCCAGCAGTTACTTCGTGGGGGGCGTTGTCAACTCTGGGGCCAACGTCCTGACTTTC. Translation gives CASSYFVGGVVNSGANVLTF.

DNA for the CDR3: TGTGCCAGCAGCGTACTCGGGGGGGCCTGGAATGAGCAGTTCTTC. This sequence encodes CASSVLGGAWNEQFF. This chain connects TRBV9 to TRBJ2-1; 8 nucleotides match TRBD2. The CDR3 consists of 15 residues. V was pared by 1 base and J by 7 bases, with 7 bases of the junction left unmatched. The germline V gene encodes CDR1 SGDLS and CDR2 YYNGEE.

This CDR3 is CASRRLAGSYNEQFF. The CDR3 bases are TGTGCCAGCAGACGACTAGCGGGGAGCTACAATGAGCAGTTCTTC. J is TRBJ2-1 and V is TRBV7-2, with 11 bases aligning to TRBD2. Per germline, CDR1 SGHTA and CDR2 FQGNSA. After removal of 6 bases from V and 3 bases from J, the junction contained 4 bases not matched to a gene. The CDR3 length is 15 residues.

In this sample, this clonotype turned up a few times. V is TRBV6-6 and J is TRBJ2-5, with TRBD1 identical over 8 bases. Trimming took 5 bases from V and 2 from J; bases not matched to a gene: 10. Germline-derived CDR1 and CDR2 are MNHNY and SVGAGI (reference sequence). This CDR3 region has 16 residues. The CDR3 region is CASSPLTGGYQETQYF. For the CDR3, the DNA is TGTGCCAGCAGTCCCCTAACAGGGGGGTATCAAGAGACCCAGTACTTC.

V and J are TRBV12-3 or TRBV12-4 and TRBJ2-5; 10 bases match TRBD2. This CDR3 is 14 amino acids long. The junction had 7 bases not matched to a gene; V was cut back by 7 bases and J by 5 bases. CDR3 DNA sequence: TGTGCCAGCACTCTAGCGGGGGCGTGGGAGACCCAGTACTTC. It yields the protein CASTLAGAWETQYF.

CDR3 loop: CASSLEPYNEQFF. CDR3 DNA: TGCGCCAGCAGCTTGGAACCATACAATGAGCAGTTCTTC. This chain uses TRBV5-1 with TRBJ2-1; D gene unclear. This CDR3 is built from 13 residues. The V end was cut by 0 bases, the J end by 4 bases, with 5 bases between. Looked up from germline, CDR1 is SGHRS and CDR2 is YFSETQ. The entire variable domain, with the rest obtained from reference TRBV5-1 and TRBJ2-1, is as follows: KAGVTQTPRYLIKTRGQQVTLSCSPISGHRSVSWYQQTPGQGLQFLFEYFSETQRNKGNFPGRFSGRQFSNSRSEMNVSTLELGDSALYLCASSLEPYNEQFFGPGTRLTVL.

The CDR3 spells CASRRAAGAYNEQFF. DNA of the CDR3: TGCGCCAGCAGAAGAGCCGCAGGGGCGTACAATGAGCAGTTCTTC. This chain connects TRBV10-2 to TRBJ2-1; D possibly corresponds to TRBD1 (6 bases). This CDR3 spans 15 amino acids. V lost 6 bases and J 4 bases, leaving 16 bases between the germline ends. The germline CDR1 and CDR2 sequences are WSHSY and SAAADI.

The rearrangement uses TRBV15 and TRBJ2-3; the D gene is possibly TRBD2 (5 bases). Germline loops: CDR1 LNHNV, CDR2 YYDKDF (reference sequence). Trimming removed 5 bases from V and 8 bases from J, with 20 bases in between. CDR3 length: 15 residues. The CDR3 protein is CATSPGPGGFSTQYF. CDR3 sequence (DNA): TGTGCCACCAGCCCTGGCCCGGGCGGGTTTAGTACGCAGTATTTT.

The V gene is TRBV4-3, the J gene TRBJ1-4; the D is unclear. There are 15 residues in the CDR3. Germline values: CDR1 LGHNA, CDR2 YSLEER. Trimming shortened V by 2 bases and J by 3 bases, and 10 bases separated the two germline ends. The CDR3 protein is CASSQSEGANEKLFF. CDR3 DNA: TGCGCCAGCAGCCAATCCGAGGGCGCTAATGAAAAACTGTTTTTT.

The V and J genes are TRBV29-1 and TRBJ1-2; the match to TRBD1 covers 7 bases. This CDR3 contains 15 residues. Trimming took 4 bases from V and 4 from J; bases not matched to a gene: 12. CDR1 SQVTM and CDR2 ANQGSEA come from the germline V gene. Written as DNA, the CDR3 is TGCAGCGTTGTAACGACAGGGCAGCCCTTCTATGGCTACACCTTC. Its translation: CSVVTTGQPFYGYTF. The full variable domain, rest sourced from reference TRBV29-1 and TRBJ1-2, is SAVISQKPSRDICQRGTSLTIQCQVDSQVTMMFWYRQQPGQSLTLIATANQGSEATYESGFVIDKFPISRPNLTFSTLTVSNMSPEDSSIYLCSVVTTGQPFYGYTFGSGTRLTVV.

The chain has TRBV13 and TRBJ2-1; D is possibly TRBD2 (7 bases). This CDR3 is built from 15 residues. CDR1 is PRHDT, CDR2 FYEKMQ, per germline (reference sequence). The V and J ends lost 2 bases and 8 bases respectively, with 16 bases between them. CDR3 DNA: TGTGCCAGCAGCTTAAAACAGGGAGGGTTCGATGAGCAGTTCTTC. Amino acids: CASSLKQGGFDEQFF. Combining the CDR3 with reference TRBV13 and TRBJ2-1 gives the whole variable domain AAGVIQSPRHLIKEKRETATLKCYPIPRHDTVYWYQQGPGQDPQFLISFYEKMQSDKGSIPDRFSAQQFSDYHSELNMSSLELGDSALYFCASSLKQGGFDEQFFGPGTRLTVL.

The sample holds a few counts of this clonotype. V and J are TRBV20-1 and TRBJ2-3; D remains ambiguous. The germline V and J ends were trimmed by 3 bases and 4 bases, with 11 bases remaining between them. The CDR3 sequence is 13 residues long. The germline CDR1 and CDR2 sequences are DFQATT and SNEGSKA (reference sequence). The CDR3 DNA reads as TGCAGTGCTAGGCCAGCAAGACCAGATACGCAGTATTTT. This encodes CSARPARPDTQYF.

The chain employs TRBV4-2 and TRBJ1-1; unclear D gene. The germline V and J ends were trimmed by 0 bases and 4 bases, with 12 bases remaining between them. The germline V gene has CDR1 LGHNA and CDR2 YNFKEQ. This CDR3 spans 15 amino acids. The CDR3 region has the DNA TGTGCCAGCAGCCAAGATATCGATTGGGGCACTGAAGCTTTCTTT. Protein: CASSQDIDWGTEAFF.